These 3 T cell receptor beta chains were sequenced from one sample in a study of T cells after yellow fever vaccination. TCRdb re-analysed the 5' RACE reads in MiXCR, keeping a single row per CDR3 protein. The profile covers around 350,000 distinct CDR3 sequences, with about 9.9% appearing a single time and more than 15% taken by the ten largest. The sample in question was PBMCs, obtained on the day of the first yellow fever vaccination. These TCRs come from a man younger than 35 who received the YFV17D yellow fever vaccine.

The J gene is TRBJ1-1, the V gene TRBV27, with TRBD1 matching over 8 bases. Germline values: CDR1 MNHEY, CDR2 SMNVEV (reference sequence). CDR3 length: 13 residues. V lost 5 bases to trimming and J lost 6 bases; unmatched junction nucleotides: 5. Here the CDR3 DNA reads TGTGCCAGCAGTCCCGGGACAGGTTCTGAAGCTTTCTTT. Amino acid sequence: CASSPGTGSEAFF.

This clonotype appeared many times. This chain joins TRBV7-2 and TRBJ2-1, with D perhaps matching TRBD1 (5 bases). From germline, CDR1 is SGHTA and CDR2 FQGNSA. The CDR3 runs 17 residues. Trimming took 5 bases from V and 0 from J, leaving 17 bases between them. The CDR3 sequence is CASSGHRSESSYNEQFF. CDR3 in DNA: TGTGCCAGCAGCGGTCACAGGTCAGAGAGCTCCTACAATGAGCAGTTCTTC.

This clonotype was counted ten times or more. The chain uses TRBV20-1 and TRBJ1-2; D is perhaps TRBD1 (6 bases). V lost 5 bases to trimming and J lost 3 bases, with 10 bases between them. This CDR3 region has 12 residues. From germline, CDR1 is DFQATT and CDR2 SNEGSKA (reference sequence). The CDR3 DNA sequence: TGCAGTGCTGTTACAGGGTACTATGGCTACACCTTC. Its translation is CSAVTGYYGYTF.